This T cell receptor (beta chain) was captured by sequencing in a study of blood T cell repertoires in COVID-19. Trimming pared 0 bases from V and 1 base from J, leaving 7 bases between. This CDR3 has 14 amino acids. Germline assignment: CDR1 SGDLS and CDR2 YYNGEE. Sequencing used immunoSEQ multiplex PCR; TCRdb keeps in-frame clones, though not all of them. This table holds about 70,000 clones, roughly 84% found once. The chain joins TRBV9 to TRBJ1-1, with D maybe TRBD1 (5 bases). Sequencing was performed on peripheral blood. The clonotype was recovered from a woman aged 18-29 years with acute or convalescent COVID-19. The CDR3: CASSVGRGNTEAFF. DNA for the CDR3: TGTGCCAGCAGCGTAGGAAGGGGGAACACTGAAGCTTTCTTT.